This T cell receptor (beta chain) was sequenced for a study of T-cell reconstitution after alpha-beta-depleted transplantation in children. Points from the study as a whole: Where alpha-beta T cells came from about two months after transplant was reportedly several hundred expanded graft clones.

Using unique molecular identifiers, the investigators prepared the TCRbeta library. From the PCR reads, TCRdb called clonotypes with MiXCR, one entry per CDR3 protein. The data show 800,000 to 1,000,000 distinct CDR3 sequences, with about 30% seen just once and roughly 27% held by the top ten. CDR3 size: 16 residues. Germline lookup yields CDR1 ENHRY and CDR2 SYGVKD. Trimming left V 3 bases short and J 0 bases short, with 9 bases between. This clonotype was picked up a small number of times. What it recognizes is unknown. The sequence was obtained from a boy under three years old who had a stem cell transplant for SCID, so the T cells may come from the graft donor. Sequenced here: PBMCs, mostly from graft donor cells, sampled 360 days after TCRalphabeta/CD19-depleted stem cell transplant. The genes are TRBV10-3 and TRBJ2-6, with D uncertain. CDR3 coding DNA: TGTGCCATCAGTGATACGTCCAGCTCTGGGGCCAACGTCCTGACTTTC. It is translated as CAISDTSSSGANVLTF.